Presented here are 10 T cell receptor beta chains from one specimen sequenced in a study of T cell responses to AZD1222 COVID-19 vaccine. Sequencing used immunoSEQ multiplex PCR; TCRdb keeps in-frame clones, though not all of them. The profile shows approximately 150,000 clones, approximately 89% of them singletons. The sample here was peripheral blood, taken 28 days after the second AZD1222 dose. All receptors derive from an adult who received the AZD1222 COVID-19 vaccine.

CDR3 nucleotides: TGTGCCAGCAGCGTATACGAGGCGACTGAAGCTTTCTTT. This encodes CASSVYEATEAFF. The chain links TRBV9 to TRBJ1-1; D not certain. V lost 1 base to trimming and J lost 5 bases, with 9 bases between them. Germline V lookup: CDR1 SGDLS, CDR2 YYNGEE. CDR3 length: 13 residues.

The chain recombines TRBV3-1 (or the pseudogene TRBV3-2) with TRBJ2-1; possibly TRBD2 for D (6 bases). The CDR3 has 15 amino acids. The germline V gene has CDR1 LGHDT and CDR2 YNNKEL (reference sequence). The V gene lost 4 bases and the J gene lost 9 bases, with 19 bases spanning the gap. The CDR3 nucleotides are TGTGCCAGCAGCCTGGGGCTAGTCGGCGGGATTGAGCAGTTCTTC. Residues: CASSLGLVGGIEQFF.

The chain combines TRBV5-1 with TRBJ1-2, with D uncertain. V lost 4 bases, J lost 13 bases, and 23 bases lay in between. Germline CDR1 reads SGHRS; CDR2 reads YFSETQ. The CDR3 contains 14 residues. CDR3 in amino acids: CASSDPASTSPRTF. In DNA form, the CDR3 reads TGCGCCAGCAGCGACCCCGCCAGCACCTCACCCCGCACCTTC.

The V gene is TRBV7-9, the J gene TRBJ1-1, with D hard to call. This CDR3 is 14 amino acids long. The germline CDR1 and CDR2 sequences are SEHNR and FQNEAQ (reference sequence). V was shortened by 3 bases and J by 1 base, with 9 bases between the two germline ends. The DNA for the CDR3 is TGTGCCAGCAGCTTTAGGGCCCAGAACACTGAAGCTTTCTTT. It translates to CASSFRAQNTEAFF.

This clone was detected only a few times. V and J are TRBV27 and TRBJ1-2, with TRBD1 matching over 9 bases. V lost 3 bases to trimming and J lost 8 bases; unmatched junction nucleotides: 7. Germline V gene lookup returns CDR1 MNHEY and CDR2 SMNVEV (reference sequence). The CDR3 extends over 14 amino acids. CDR3: CASSFTGGQGGYTF. CDR3 nucleotides: TGTGCCAGCAGTTTTACAGGGGGCCAGGGGGGCTACACCTTC.

This chain connects TRBV18 to TRBJ1-1; D uncertain. Trimming removed 3 bases from V and 1 base from J, with 6 bases in between. The length of the CDR3 is 13 residues. The germline gives CDR1 KGHSH, CDR2 LQKENI. For the CDR3, the DNA is TGTGCCAGCTCACCGACCCCGAACACTGAAGCTTTCTTT. Its translation: CASSPTPNTEAFF.

V usage is TRBV13 and J usage is TRBJ1-4, with D tentatively TRBD1 (5 bases). Deletions cut 2 bases from V and 4 bases from J, with 11 bases between. The CDR3 consists of 15 residues. Germline CDR1 PRHDT, CDR2 FYEKMQ (reference sequence). CDR3 amino acids: CASSLLQGLNEKLFF. CDR3 DNA: TGTGCCAGCAGCTTACTCCAGGGACTTAATGAAAAACTGTTTTTT.

The V and J genes are TRBV12-3 or TRBV12-4 and TRBJ1-3; weak D call: TRBD1 (5 bases). CDR3 length: 13 residues. Trimming stripped 1 base from V and 4 bases from J, with 5 bases between. CDR3 in amino acids: CASSLGQGNTIYF. CDR3 bases: TGTGCCAGCAGTTTAGGACAGGGAAACACCATATATTTT.

This chain uses TRBV7-9 with TRBJ1-2; D gene uncertain. V dropped 0 bases and J dropped 6 bases, with 11 bases sitting between them. Germline assignment: CDR1 SEHNR and CDR2 FQNEAQ (reference sequence). CDR3 length: 14 residues. The CDR3 loop is CASSLAGEWDGYTF. The CDR3 DNA follows: TGTGCCAGCAGCTTAGCCGGAGAGTGGGATGGCTACACCTTC.

The chain couples TRBV27 to TRBJ1-5; TRBD1 agrees at 7 bases. Germline values: CDR1 MNHEY, CDR2 SMNVEV (reference sequence). The CDR3 extends over 16 amino acids. V dropped 6 bases and J dropped 0; count of bases not matched to a gene: 8. CDR3 sequence: CASSQRRGFSNQPQHF. Written as DNA, the CDR3 is TGTGCCAGCAGCCAACGCAGGGGGTTTAGCAATCAGCCCCAGCATTTT.